This T cell receptor beta chain was obtained from a study of blood T cell repertoires in COVID-19. Background on the study: Samples of COVID-19 (acute and convalescent) were obtained from the United States, Italy and Spain. T cells, B-cell-depleted T cells, or PBMCs supplied cDNA or gDNA.

Source study methods: Reference gene primer amplification in the assay estimated nucleated cell counts. Sequencing used immunoSEQ multiplex PCR; TCRdb keeps in-frame clones, though not all of them. V, J and clone size are those of that table, while D and trimming were read from the DNA. The table includes approximately 47,000 clones, 86% detected once. Comment on this clone: The sample carries other DNA sequences with the same CDR3.

Between the trimmed V and J ends, which lost 0 bases and 2 bases, there was a span of 8 bases. The length of the CDR3 is 15 residues. Germline CDR1 is LNHNV and CDR2 is YYDKDF (reference sequence). This sequence joins TRBV15 and TRBJ1-5; weak D call: TRBD1 (5 bases). The sequence was obtained from a woman in her fifties or sixties with acute or convalescent COVID-19. Sample: peripheral blood. DNA of the CDR3: TGTGCCACCAGCAGAGATCCGGGGGGCAATCAGCCCCAGCATTTT. This translates into CATSRDPGGNQPQHF.